A single TCR beta chain is shown here with its context. This specimen belongs to a study of blood T cell repertoires in COVID-19. About the research overall: Samples came from the United States, Italy and Spain, spanning acute and convalescent COVID-19. From T cells, B-cell-depleted T cells, or PBMCs came the material, which was cDNA or gDNA.

Participant reports of clinical history set cohort assignment. How the authors handled the data: Estimated nucleated cell counts came from reference gene primer amplification. Produced via immunoSEQ multiplex PCR; TCRdb's table is partial and in-frame only. The V and J calls and the clone size are those of that table, but D and trimming were determined from the DNA. The data contain around 300,000 clones, around 89% of them seen just once; the ten biggest clones take up roughly 1.6%. Sequenced: PBMCs or T cells enriched from blood (not recorded which). The TCR was taken from a woman under 30 with acute COVID-19.

This chain's CDR3 is CASSLAGTQNTDTQYF. CDR3 nucleotide sequence: TGTGCCAGCAGCTTAGCCGGGACTCAGAACACAGATACGCAGTATTTT. V is TRBV7-2 and J is TRBJ2-3; D is possibly TRBD2 (6 bases). CDR1 SGHTA and CDR2 FQGNSA come from the germline V gene. Deletions cut 0 bases from V and 2 bases from J, with 12 bases between. The CDR3 extends over 16 amino acids. The full variable domain, with the rest looked up from reference TRBV7-2 and TRBJ2-3, is GAGVSQSPSNKVTEKGKDVELRCDPISGHTALYWYRQSLGQGLEFLIYFQGNSAPDKSGLPSDRFSAERTGGSVSTLTIQRTQQEDSAVYLCASSLAGTQNTDTQYFGPGTRLTVL.